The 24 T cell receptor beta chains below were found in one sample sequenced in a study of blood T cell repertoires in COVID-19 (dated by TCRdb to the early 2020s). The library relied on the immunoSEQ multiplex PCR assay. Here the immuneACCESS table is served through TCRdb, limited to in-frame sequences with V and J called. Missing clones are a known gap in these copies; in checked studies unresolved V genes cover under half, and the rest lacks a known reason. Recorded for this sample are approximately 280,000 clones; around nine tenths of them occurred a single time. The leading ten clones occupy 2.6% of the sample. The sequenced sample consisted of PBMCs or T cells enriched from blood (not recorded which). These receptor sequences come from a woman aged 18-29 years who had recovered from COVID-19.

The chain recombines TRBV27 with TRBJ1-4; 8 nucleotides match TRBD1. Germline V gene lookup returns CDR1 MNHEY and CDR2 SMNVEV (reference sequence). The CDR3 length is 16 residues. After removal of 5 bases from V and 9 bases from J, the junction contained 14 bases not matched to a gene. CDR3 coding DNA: TGTGCCAGCAGTGGTCACCAGGGGGCTTGGATGAAAAAACTGTTTTTT. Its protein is CASSGHQGAWMKKLFF.

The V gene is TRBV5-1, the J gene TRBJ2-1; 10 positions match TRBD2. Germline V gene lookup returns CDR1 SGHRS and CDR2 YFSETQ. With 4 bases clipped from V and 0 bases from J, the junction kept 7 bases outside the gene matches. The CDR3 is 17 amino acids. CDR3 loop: CASSPGLAVSSYNEQFF. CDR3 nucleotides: TGCGCCAGCAGCCCCGGACTAGCGGTAAGCTCCTACAATGAGCAGTTCTTC.

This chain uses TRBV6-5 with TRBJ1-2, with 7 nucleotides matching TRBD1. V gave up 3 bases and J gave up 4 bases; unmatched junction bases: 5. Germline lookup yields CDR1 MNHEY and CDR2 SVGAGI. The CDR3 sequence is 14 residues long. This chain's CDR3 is CASSYGRQGYGYTF. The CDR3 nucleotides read TGTGCCAGCAGTTATGGGCGACAGGGCTATGGCTACACCTTC.

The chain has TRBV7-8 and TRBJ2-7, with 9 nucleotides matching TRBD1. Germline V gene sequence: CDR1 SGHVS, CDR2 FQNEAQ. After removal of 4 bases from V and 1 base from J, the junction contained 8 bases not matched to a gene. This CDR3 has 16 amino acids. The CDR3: CASSYHLGQGSYEQYF. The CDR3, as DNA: TGTGCCAGCAGCTACCATTTGGGACAGGGATCCTACGAGCAGTACTTC.

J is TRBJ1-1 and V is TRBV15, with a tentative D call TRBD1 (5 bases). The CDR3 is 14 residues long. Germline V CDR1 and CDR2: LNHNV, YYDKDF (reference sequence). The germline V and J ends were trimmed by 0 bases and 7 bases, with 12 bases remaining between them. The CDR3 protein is CATSREDTWDEAFF. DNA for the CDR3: TGTGCCACCAGCAGAGAGGACACCTGGGATGAAGCTTTCTTT.

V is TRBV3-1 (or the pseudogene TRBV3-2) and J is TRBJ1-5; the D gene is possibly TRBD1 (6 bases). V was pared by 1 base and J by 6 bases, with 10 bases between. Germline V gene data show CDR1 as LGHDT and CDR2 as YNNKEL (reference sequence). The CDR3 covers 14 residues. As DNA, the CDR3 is TGTGCCAGCAGCCAAGGAGTACAGGGTCAGCCCCAGCATTTT. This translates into CASSQGVQGQPQHF.

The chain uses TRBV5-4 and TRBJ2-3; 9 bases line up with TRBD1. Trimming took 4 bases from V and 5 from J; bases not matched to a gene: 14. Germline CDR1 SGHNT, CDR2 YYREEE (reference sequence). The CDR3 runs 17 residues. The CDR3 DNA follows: TGTGCCAGCAGCCCAAGCCCCGGACAGGGGAAGATAGATACGCAGTATTTT. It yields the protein CASSPSPGQGKIDTQYF.

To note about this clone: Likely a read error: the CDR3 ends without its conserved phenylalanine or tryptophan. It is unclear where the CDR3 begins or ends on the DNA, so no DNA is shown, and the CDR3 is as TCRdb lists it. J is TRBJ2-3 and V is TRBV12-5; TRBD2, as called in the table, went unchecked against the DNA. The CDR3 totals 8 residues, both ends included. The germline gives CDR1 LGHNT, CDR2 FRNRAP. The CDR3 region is CASGFSGS.

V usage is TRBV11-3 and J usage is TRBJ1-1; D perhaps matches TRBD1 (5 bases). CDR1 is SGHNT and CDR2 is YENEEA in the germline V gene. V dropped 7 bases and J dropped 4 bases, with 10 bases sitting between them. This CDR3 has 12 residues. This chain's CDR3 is CASTLGATEAFF. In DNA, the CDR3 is TGTGCCAGCACCCTAGGGGCCACTGAAGCTTTCTTT.

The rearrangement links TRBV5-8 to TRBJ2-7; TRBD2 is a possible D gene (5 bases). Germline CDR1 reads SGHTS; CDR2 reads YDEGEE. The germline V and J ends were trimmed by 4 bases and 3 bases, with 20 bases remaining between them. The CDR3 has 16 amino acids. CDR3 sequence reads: CASSVGIGGPDYEQYF. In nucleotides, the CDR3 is TGTGCCAGCAGCGTGGGAATAGGCGGGCCCGACTACGAGCAGTACTTC.

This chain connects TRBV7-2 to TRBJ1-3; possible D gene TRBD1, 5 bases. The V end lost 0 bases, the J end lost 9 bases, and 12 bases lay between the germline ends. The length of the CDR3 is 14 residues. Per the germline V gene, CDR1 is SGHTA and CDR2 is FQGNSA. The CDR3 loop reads CASSLAVAGSTIYF. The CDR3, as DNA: TGTGCCAGCAGCTTAGCTGTGGCAGGGTCCACCATATATTTT.

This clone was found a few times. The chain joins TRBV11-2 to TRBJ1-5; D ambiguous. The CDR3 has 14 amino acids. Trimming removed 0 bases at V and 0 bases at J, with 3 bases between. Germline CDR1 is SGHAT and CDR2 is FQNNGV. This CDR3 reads CASSLEYSNQPQHF. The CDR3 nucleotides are TGTGCCAGCAGCTTAGAATATAGCAATCAGCCCCAGCATTTT.

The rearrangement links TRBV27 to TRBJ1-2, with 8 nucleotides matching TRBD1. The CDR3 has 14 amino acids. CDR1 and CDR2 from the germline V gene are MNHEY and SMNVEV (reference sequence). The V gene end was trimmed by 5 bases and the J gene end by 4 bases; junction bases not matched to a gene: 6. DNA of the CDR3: TGTGCCAGCAGTCCTGGACAGGGAACCTATGGCTACACCTTC. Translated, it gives CASSPGQGTYGYTF.

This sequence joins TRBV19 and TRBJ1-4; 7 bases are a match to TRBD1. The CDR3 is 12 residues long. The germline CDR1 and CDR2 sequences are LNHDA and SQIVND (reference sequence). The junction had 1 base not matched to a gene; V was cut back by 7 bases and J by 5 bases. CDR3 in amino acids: CASTQGNEKLFF. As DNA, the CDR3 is TGTGCCAGTACACAGGGGAATGAAAAACTGTTTTTT.

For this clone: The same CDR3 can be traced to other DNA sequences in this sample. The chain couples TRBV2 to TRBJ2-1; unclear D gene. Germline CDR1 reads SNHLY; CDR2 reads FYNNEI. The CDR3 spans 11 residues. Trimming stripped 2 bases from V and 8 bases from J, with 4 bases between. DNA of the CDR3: TGTGCCAGCAGTGAACTTTATGAGCAGTTCTTC. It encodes CASSELYEQFF.

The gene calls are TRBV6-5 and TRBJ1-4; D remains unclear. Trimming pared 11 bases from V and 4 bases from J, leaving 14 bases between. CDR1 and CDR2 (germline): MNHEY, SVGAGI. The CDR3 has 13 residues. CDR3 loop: CALAAQLNEKLFF. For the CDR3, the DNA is TGTGCCTTAGCGGCACAGCTTAATGAAAAACTGTTTTTT.

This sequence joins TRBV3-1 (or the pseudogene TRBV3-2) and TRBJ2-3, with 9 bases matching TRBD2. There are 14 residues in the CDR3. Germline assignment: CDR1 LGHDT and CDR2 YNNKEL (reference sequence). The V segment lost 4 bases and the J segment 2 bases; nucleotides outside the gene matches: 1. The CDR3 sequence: CASSRLAATDTQYF. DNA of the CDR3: TGTGCCAGCAGCCGACTAGCGGCCACAGATACGCAGTATTTT.

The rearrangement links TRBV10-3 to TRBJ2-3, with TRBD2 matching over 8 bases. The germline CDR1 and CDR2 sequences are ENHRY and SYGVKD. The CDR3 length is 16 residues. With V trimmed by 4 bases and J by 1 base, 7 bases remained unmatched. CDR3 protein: CAISVRAGARTDTQYF. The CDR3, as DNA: TGTGCCATCAGTGTTCGAGCGGGGGCCCGCACAGATACGCAGTATTTT.

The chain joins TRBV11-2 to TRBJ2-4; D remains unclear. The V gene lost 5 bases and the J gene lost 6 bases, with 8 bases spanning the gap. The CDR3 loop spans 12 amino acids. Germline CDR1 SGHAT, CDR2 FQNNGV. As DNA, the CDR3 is TGTGCCAGCAGCGTAAGCGCAAACATTCAGTACTTC. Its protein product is CASSVSANIQYF.

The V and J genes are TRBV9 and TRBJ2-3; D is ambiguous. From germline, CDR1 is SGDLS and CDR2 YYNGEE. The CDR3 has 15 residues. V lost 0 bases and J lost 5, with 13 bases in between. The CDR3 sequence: CASSVGPESGDTQYF. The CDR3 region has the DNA TGTGCCAGCAGCGTAGGGCCCGAAAGTGGAGATACGCAGTATTTT.

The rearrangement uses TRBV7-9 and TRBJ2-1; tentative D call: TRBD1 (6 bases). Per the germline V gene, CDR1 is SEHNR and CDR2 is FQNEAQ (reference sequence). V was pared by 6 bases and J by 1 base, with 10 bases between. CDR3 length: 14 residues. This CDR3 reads CASRSRGSYNEQFF. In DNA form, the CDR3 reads TGTGCCAGCAGAAGCAGGGGTTCCTACAATGAGCAGTTCTTC.

CDR3 coding DNA: TGTGCCAGCAGCAATAGGGACAGCACTAATGAAAAACTGTTTTTT. This sequence encodes CASSNRDSTNEKLFF. The chain employs TRBV5-6 and TRBJ1-4; TRBD1 matches at 7 bases. The junction had 5 bases not matched to a gene; V was cut back by 4 bases and J by 2 bases. The CDR3 covers 15 residues. Germline-derived CDR1 and CDR2 are SGHDT and YYEEEE.

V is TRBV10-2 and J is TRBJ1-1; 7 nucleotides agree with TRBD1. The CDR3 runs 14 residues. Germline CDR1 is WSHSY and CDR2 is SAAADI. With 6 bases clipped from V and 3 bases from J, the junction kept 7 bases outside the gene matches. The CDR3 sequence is CASRVTGVDTEAFF. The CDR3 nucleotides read TGCGCCAGCAGAGTTACAGGGGTAGACACTGAAGCTTTCTTT.

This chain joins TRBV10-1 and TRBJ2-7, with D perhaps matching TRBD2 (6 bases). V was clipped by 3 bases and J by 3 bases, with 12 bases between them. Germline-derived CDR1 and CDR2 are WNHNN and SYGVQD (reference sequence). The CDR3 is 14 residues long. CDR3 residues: CASSEGTYNYEQYF. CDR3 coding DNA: TGCGCCAGCAGTGAAGGGACTTATAACTACGAGCAGTACTTC.